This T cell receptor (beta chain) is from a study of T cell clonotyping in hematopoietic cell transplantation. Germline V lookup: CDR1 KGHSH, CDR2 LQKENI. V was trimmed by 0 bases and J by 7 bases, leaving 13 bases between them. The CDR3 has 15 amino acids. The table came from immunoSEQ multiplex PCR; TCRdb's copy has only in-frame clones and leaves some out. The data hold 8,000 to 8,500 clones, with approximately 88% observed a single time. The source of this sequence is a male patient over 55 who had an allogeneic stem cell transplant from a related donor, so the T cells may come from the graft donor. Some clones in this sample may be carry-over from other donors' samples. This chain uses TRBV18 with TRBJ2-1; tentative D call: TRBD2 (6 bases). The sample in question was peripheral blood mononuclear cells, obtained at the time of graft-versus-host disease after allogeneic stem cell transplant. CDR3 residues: CASSPPTAGWNEQFF. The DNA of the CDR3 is TGTGCCAGCTCACCACCGACGGCGGGGTGGAATGAGCAGTTCTTC. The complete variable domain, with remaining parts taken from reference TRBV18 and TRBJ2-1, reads NAGVMQNPRHLVRRRGQEARLRCSPMKGHSHVYWYRQLPEEGLKFMVYLQKENIIDESGMPKERFSAEFPKEGPSILRIQQVVRGDSAAYFCASSPPTAGWNEQFFGPGTRLTVL.